The 22 T cell receptor beta chains reported below all come from one sample, sequenced in a study of cytomegalovirus exposure and HLA in healthy donors. PCR used 60 Vbeta primers and 13 Jbeta primers. Assay used: immunoSEQ multiplex PCR; TCRdb lists only in-frame clones, some missing. Among about 120,000 clones listed, 70% to 85% were seen once. The sample consisted of PBMCs. The receptors shown here come from a man aged 35 to 55 in good health and CMV-seropositive.

This clone was observed a handful of times. The rearrangement joins TRBV29-1 to TRBJ2-5; weak D call: TRBD1 (6 bases). V gave up 6 bases and J gave up 2 bases, with 13 bases separating them. Germline V gene data show CDR1 as SQVTM and CDR2 as ANQGSEA. The CDR3 runs to 13 residues. CDR3 nucleotide sequence: TGCAGCGTCCCTGGACAGATTCAAGAGACCCAGTACTTC. This translates into CSVPGQIQETQYF. The complete variable domain, with remaining parts taken from reference TRBV29-1 and TRBJ2-5, reads SAVISQKPSRDICQRGTSLTIQCQVDSQVTMMFWYRQQPGQSLTLIATANQGSEATYESGFVIDKFPISRPNLTFSTLTVSNMSPEDSSIYLCSVPGQIQETQYFGPGTRLLVL.

This clone came up a few times. CDR3 nucleotides: TGTGCCAGCAGGACTAGCGGTACCTACGAGCAGTACTTC. Encoded protein: CASRTSGTYEQYF. This chain connects TRBV6-5 to TRBJ2-7, with 9 bases aligning to TRBD2. In germline, CDR1 is MNHEY, CDR2 SVGAGI. CDR3 length: 13 residues. V lost 6 bases, J lost 2 bases, and 2 bases stayed unmatched.

J is TRBJ2-2 and V is TRBV15; D is possibly TRBD1 (6 bases). Trimming cost V 4 bases and J 6 bases, with 15 bases left between them. Germline V gene sequence: CDR1 LNHNV, CDR2 YYDKDF (reference sequence). This CDR3 spans 15 amino acids. CDR3 nucleotide sequence: TGTGCCACCAGCACAAAGTCAGGGGCCTCCGGGGAGCTGTTTTTT. It specifies CATSTKSGASGELFF.

The chain employs TRBV7-3 and TRBJ1-1; D is perhaps TRBD1 (6 bases). The V gene lost 5 bases and the J gene lost 5 bases, with 15 bases spanning the gap. Germline V gene data show CDR1 as SGHTA and CDR2 as FQGTGA. The CDR3 spans 14 residues. The CDR3 region has the DNA TGTGCCAGCAGCCCTAAAGGGGGGGTTACTGAAGCTTTCTTT. This codes for CASSPKGGVTEAFF.

This chain uses TRBV11-2 with TRBJ2-7; 8 positions agree with TRBD1. The V segment lost 5 bases and the J segment 3 bases; nucleotides outside the gene matches: 12. There are 16 residues in the CDR3. From germline, CDR1 is SGHAT and CDR2 FQNNGV. CDR3 DNA sequence: TGTGCCAGCAGCCAGAAAGGACAGGGCGAGAACTACGAGCAGTACTTC. Translated, it gives CASSQKGQGENYEQYF.

CDR3 sequence (DNA): TGCGCCAGCAGCTTGGTTGCGGGGGGAGGATACAATGAGCAGTTCTTC. It codes for CASSLVAGGGYNEQFF. The chain uses TRBV5-1 and TRBJ2-1; 8 bases map to TRBD2. Trimming removed 0 bases from V and 4 bases from J; junction bases left unmatched: 6. Per the germline V gene, CDR1 is SGHRS and CDR2 is YFSETQ. This CDR3 has 16 residues.

The rearrangement links TRBV6-1 to TRBJ2-7, with 11 positions matching TRBD1. J was trimmed by 5 bases and V by 11 bases; bases with no gene match: 5. This CDR3 has 12 amino acids. In germline, CDR1 is MNHNS, CDR2 SASEGT. DNA for the CDR3: TGTGCCGGGAGGACAGGGGGCGACGAGCAGTACTTC. Its translation is CAGRTGGDEQYF.

This clone was found a few times. The CDR3 sequence: CASSPRDRDAFF. In DNA form, the CDR3 reads TGTGCCAGTAGTCCCAGGGACAGGGATGCTTTCTTT. V and J are TRBV19 and TRBJ1-1; 9 bases fit TRBD1. Germline-derived CDR1 and CDR2 are LNHDA and SQIVND (reference sequence). The V and J ends lost 5 bases and 11 bases, in that order; junction bases with no gene match: 6. This CDR3 region has 12 residues.

The sample holds a few counts of this clone. This chain joins TRBV30 and TRBJ1-1; no firm D call. Germline lookup yields CDR1 GTSNPN and CDR2 SVGIG (reference sequence). Deletions cut 0 bases from V and 8 bases from J, with 13 bases between. This CDR3 contains 13 residues. The DNA for the CDR3 is TGTGCCTGGAGTGTACGGGGTCCTGGGGAAGCTTTCTTT. Translation gives CAWSVRGPGEAFF.

CDR3 in amino acids: CASSWKWGEGTEAFF. For the CDR3, the DNA is TGTGCCAGCAGCTGGAAGTGGGGGGAGGGCACTGAAGCTTTCTTT. The V call is TRBV5-6, the J call TRBJ1-1, with D tentatively TRBD1 (5 bases). In germline, CDR1 is SGHDT, CDR2 YYEEEE. Trimming left V 3 bases short and J 4 bases short, with 16 bases between. The CDR3 consists of 15 residues.

The rearrangement links TRBV27 to TRBJ1-1, with TRBD1 matching over 12 bases. J lost 5 bases, V lost 6 bases, and 4 bases had no gene match. Germline CDR1 and CDR2: MNHEY and SMNVEV (reference sequence). The length of the CDR3 is 14 residues. This CDR3 reads CASRGQGAGTEAFF. CDR3 bases: TGTGCCAGCAGGGGACAGGGGGCGGGAACTGAAGCTTTCTTT.

This clone was counted between two and nine times. The rearrangement links TRBV2 to TRBJ2-1, with 11 bases that match TRBD2. Trimming at V came to 6 bases and at J to 10 bases, leaving 8 bases not matched to a gene. Germline values: CDR1 SNHLY, CDR2 FYNNEI. This CDR3 has 14 residues. The CDR3 bases are TGTGCCAGCAGCATTAGCGGGGGGGCCTGGGAGCAGTTCTTC. Protein: CASSISGGAWEQFF.

The chain links TRBV5-1 to TRBJ1-5; D remains unclear. Germline CDR1 and CDR2: SGHRS and YFSETQ. V dropped 0 bases and J dropped 7 bases, with 8 bases sitting between them. This CDR3 is 13 amino acids long. The CDR3 sequence: CASSLEGGQPQHF. The CDR3 nucleotides are TGCGCCAGCAGCTTGGAGGGCGGGCAGCCCCAGCATTTT. The whole variable domain, filled in from reference TRBV5-1 and TRBJ1-5, reads KAGVTQTPRYLIKTRGQQVTLSCSPISGHRSVSWYQQTPGQGLQFLFEYFSETQRNKGNFPGRFSGRQFSNSRSEMNVSTLELGDSALYLCASSLEGGQPQHFGDGTRLSIL.

This sequence joins TRBV9 and TRBJ2-2, with D possibly matching TRBD2 (6 bases). Germline assignment: CDR1 SGDLS and CDR2 YYNGEE. With 0 bases removed from V and 6 bases from J, the gap between germline ends came to 9 bases. This CDR3 spans 14 amino acids. The DNA for the CDR3 is TGTGCCAGCAGCGTAGGAAGCGGGTCCGGGGAGCTGTTTTTT. Translated: CASSVGSGSGELFF. Combining the CDR3 with reference TRBV9 and TRBJ2-2 gives the whole variable domain DSGVTQTPKHLITATGQRVTLRCSPRSGDLSVYWYQQSLDQGLQFLIQYYNGEERAKGNILERFSAQQFPDLHSELNLSSLELGDSALYFCASSVGSGSGELFFGEGSRLTVL.

This chain connects TRBV6-4 to TRBJ1-5; perhaps TRBD1 as D (5 bases). Germline CDR1 reads MRHNA; CDR2 reads SNTAGT. V was clipped by 7 bases and J by 2 bases, with 12 bases between them. The CDR3 is made up of 14 amino acids. CDR3 coding DNA: TGTGCCAGCAATCGGTGCAGGGGCAATCAGCCCCAGCATTTT. The encoded protein is CASNRCRGNQPQHF.

This chain connects TRBV9 to TRBJ2-3, with unresolved D. CDR1 and CDR2 (germline): SGDLS, YYNGEE. There are 13 residues in the CDR3. V lost 0 bases, J lost 6 bases, and 8 bases lay in between. The CDR3 DNA is TGTGCCAGCAGCGTAGCGGGTAAGGATACGCAGTATTTT. Encoded protein: CASSVAGKDTQYF.

The CDR3 is CASSLTERYEQYF. CDR3 nucleotide sequence: TGTGCCAGCAGCTTAACGGAGAGGTACGAGCAGTACTTC. This sequence joins TRBV11-2 and TRBJ2-7; no clear D. Trimming took 2 bases from V and 4 from J, leaving 9 bases between them. The CDR3 extends over 13 amino acids. Per germline, CDR1 SGHAT and CDR2 FQNNGV.

V is TRBV4-1 and J is TRBJ2-3; 7 bases line up with TRBD2. The V gene end was trimmed by 0 bases and the J gene end by 2 bases; junction bases not matched to a gene: 11. CDR1 is MGHRA, CDR2 YSYEKL, per germline. The CDR3 spans 18 residues. CDR3 loop: CASSQESPSGGNTDTQYF. In DNA, the CDR3 is TGCGCCAGCAGCCAAGAATCACCTAGCGGAGGGAACACAGATACGCAGTATTTT.

V gene TRBV2 combines with J gene TRBJ1-1; TRBD1 is a possible D gene (5 bases). Looked up from germline, CDR1 is SNHLY and CDR2 is FYNNEI. V lost 8 bases, J lost 7 bases, and 11 bases lay in between. The CDR3 spans 11 residues. The DNA of the CDR3 is TGTGCCAGCGGGGGGAGGCTTGAAGCTTTCTTT. This encodes CASGGRLEAFF.

There are a few counts of this clone. V is TRBV2 and J is TRBJ2-5; D is unresolved. The germline gives CDR1 SNHLY, CDR2 FYNNEI. V lost 7 bases and J lost 13, with 16 bases in between. This CDR3 region has 11 residues. CDR3 bases: TGTGCCAGCAAGCAAGAGAGTGAATCGTACTTC. It codes for CASKQESESYF.

The chain combines TRBV2 with TRBJ1-5, with D possibly TRBD1 on 6 matching bases. Per germline, CDR1 SNHLY and CDR2 FYNNEI. The CDR3 sequence is 12 residues long. V was trimmed by 7 bases and J by 7 bases, leaving 11 bases between them. The CDR3 DNA sequence: TGTGCCAGCACCAGGGGAGACCAGCCCCAGCATTTT. This translates into CASTRGDQPQHF.

This rearrangement joins TRBV7-2 to TRBJ2-1; 9 positions agree with TRBD2. This CDR3 comprises 16 residues. Germline CDR1 and CDR2: SGHTA and FQGNSA. V trimming: 8 bases; J trimming: 2 bases; junction bases outside the gene matches: 10. This chain's CDR3 is CASALRGLAPYNEQFF. In DNA form, the CDR3 reads TGTGCCAGCGCCCTTAGGGGACTAGCCCCCTACAATGAGCAGTTCTTC.